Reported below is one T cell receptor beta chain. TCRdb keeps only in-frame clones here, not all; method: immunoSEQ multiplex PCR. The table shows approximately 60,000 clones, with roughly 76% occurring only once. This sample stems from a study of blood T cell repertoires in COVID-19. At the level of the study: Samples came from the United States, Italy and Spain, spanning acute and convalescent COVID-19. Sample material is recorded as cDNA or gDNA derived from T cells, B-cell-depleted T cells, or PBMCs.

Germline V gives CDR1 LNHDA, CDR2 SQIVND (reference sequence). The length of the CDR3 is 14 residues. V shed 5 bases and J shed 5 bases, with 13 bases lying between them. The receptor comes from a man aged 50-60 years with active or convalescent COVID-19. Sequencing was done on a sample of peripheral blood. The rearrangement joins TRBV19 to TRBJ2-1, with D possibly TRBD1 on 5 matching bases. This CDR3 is CASSQGPGNNEQFF. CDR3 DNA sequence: TGTGCCAGTAGTCAGGGCCCGGGTAACAATGAGCAGTTCTTC.